The 25 T cell receptor beta chains below come from one sample, sequenced in a study of blood T cell repertoires in COVID-19. Generated by immunoSEQ multiplex PCR, the TCRdb table keeps only in-frame clones and is missing some. The sample yields 200,000 to 250,000 clones, roughly 85% seen once. Sequencing input: PBMCs or T cells enriched from blood (not recorded which). All receptors derive from a woman between 45 and 65 years old with acute COVID-19.

The CDR3 DNA follows: TGTGCCAGCAGTTATGGAGTTGTAGGCAAAAACATTCAGTACTTC. Translation gives CASSYGVVGKNIQYF. The chain carries TRBV6-2 or TRBV6-3 and TRBJ2-4; no reliable D call. Trimming took 3 bases from V and 3 from J, leaving 12 bases between them. Germline assignment: CDR1 MNHEY and CDR2 SVGEGT. The CDR3 spans 15 residues.

J is TRBJ2-2 and V is TRBV7-2; D might be TRBD1 (6 bases). The germline V and J ends were trimmed by 2 bases and 7 bases, with 17 bases remaining between them. From germline, CDR1 is SGHTA and CDR2 FQGNSA. The CDR3 is 16 amino acids. The CDR3 loop is CASSLLGVGASGELFF. CDR3 bases: TGTGCCAGCAGCTTACTTGGGGTGGGGGCTAGCGGGGAGCTGTTTTTT.

The genes are TRBV19 and TRBJ2-3; D remains ambiguous. Trimming cost V 4 bases and J 2 bases, with 4 bases left between them. Germline V gives CDR1 LNHDA, CDR2 SQIVND (reference sequence). CDR3 length: 12 amino acids. The CDR3 loop reads CASSKYTDTQYF. In nucleotides, the CDR3 is TGTGCCAGTAGTAAATACACAGATACGCAGTATTTT.

This chain connects TRBV9 to TRBJ1-3; D call uncertain. CDR3 length: 16 amino acids. Looked up from germline, CDR1 is SGDLS and CDR2 is YYNGEE. Trimming stripped 4 bases from V and 0 bases from J, with 14 bases between. The CDR3 here is CASSSRKTSSGNTIYF. In nucleotides, the CDR3 is TGTGCCAGCAGCTCGCGGAAAACAAGCTCTGGAAACACCATATATTTT.

The chain recombines TRBV28 with TRBJ1-2, with TRBD1 matching over 9 bases. This CDR3 is built from 16 residues. The germline V gene has CDR1 MDHEN and CDR2 SYDVKM. V shed 2 bases and J 5 bases; nucleotides not matched to a gene: 9. In DNA form, the CDR3 reads TGTGCCAGCAGTTTAGTCCCGGGACAGGGAATATATGGCTACACCTTC. Its translation is CASSLVPGQGIYGYTF.

V is TRBV5-1 and J is TRBJ2-7; TRBD2 matches at 12 bases. The junction had 3 bases not matched to a gene; V was cut back by 5 bases and J by 6 bases. The CDR3 length is 13 residues. The germline V gene has CDR1 SGHRS and CDR2 YFSETQ. The CDR3 protein is CASRTSGGAEQYF. The DNA for the CDR3 is TGCGCCAGCAGGACTAGCGGGGGCGCCGAGCAGTACTTC.

About this clone itself: Other DNA sequences in the sample encode the same CDR3. This rearrangement joins TRBV5-4 to TRBJ1-3, with D perhaps matching TRBD1 (5 bases). This CDR3 spans 16 amino acids. The germline V and J ends were trimmed by 0 bases and 0 bases, with 10 bases remaining between them. Looked up from germline, CDR1 is SGHNT and CDR2 is YYREEE (reference sequence). CDR3 bases: TGTGCCAGCAGCTTGGGTCGGGGGTTCTCTGGAAACACCATATATTTT. This gives the protein CASSLGRGFSGNTIYF.

This sequence joins TRBV7-9 and TRBJ1-1; D is ambiguous. Deletions cut 0 bases from V and 4 bases from J, with 15 bases between. Germline CDR1 reads SEHNR; CDR2 reads FQNEAQ (reference sequence). This CDR3 is 16 amino acids long. Here the CDR3 reads CASSLAGRGSGTEAFF. CDR3 coding DNA: TGTGCCAGCAGCTTAGCAGGGAGAGGGTCTGGCACTGAAGCTTTCTTT.

V usage is TRBV18 and J usage is TRBJ2-7, with 8 bases aligning to TRBD1. This CDR3 contains 13 residues. Germline lookup yields CDR1 KGHSH and CDR2 LQKENI. J gave up 3 bases and V 4 bases, and 2 bases lay outside the gene matches. The CDR3 reads CASSQQGGYEQYF. In nucleotides, the CDR3 is TGTGCCAGCTCACAACAGGGGGGCTACGAGCAGTACTTC.

The chain carries TRBV5-4 and TRBJ1-2, with D uncertain. This CDR3 spans 14 amino acids. Trimming took off 0 bases at V and 0 bases at J, with 6 bases between the two ends. The V gene's germline CDR1 is SGHNT and CDR2 YYREEE (reference sequence). Here the CDR3 reads CASSLVGANYGYTF. CDR3 nucleotides: TGTGCCAGCAGCTTGGTTGGAGCTAACTATGGCTACACCTTC. Drawing the rest from reference TRBV5-4 and TRBJ1-2, the complete variable domain is ETGVTQSPTHLIKTRGQQVTLRCSSQSGHNTVSWYQQALGQGPQFIFQYYREEENGRGNFPPRFSGLQFPNYSSELNVNALELDDSALYLCASSLVGANYGYTFGSGTRLTVV.

V gene TRBV7-2 combines with J gene TRBJ1-1; no clear D. The germline gives CDR1 SGHTA, CDR2 FQGNSA. The CDR3 has 15 amino acids. V was pared by 1 base and J by 1 base, with 10 bases between. CDR3 coding DNA: TGTGCCAGCAGCTTAGATGTACCGCGGAACACTGAAGCTTTCTTT. Protein sequence: CASSLDVPRNTEAFF. Full variable domain (missing parts from reference TRBV7-2 and TRBJ1-1): GAGVSQSPSNKVTEKGKDVELRCDPISGHTALYWYRQSLGQGLEFLIYFQGNSAPDKSGLPSDRFSAERTGGSVSTLTIQRTQQEDSAVYLCASSLDVPRNTEAFFGQGTRLTVV.

The J gene is TRBJ1-5, the V gene TRBV28; 9 bases fit TRBD1. The V and J ends lost 6 bases and 4 bases, in that order; junction bases with no gene match: 4. Germline values: CDR1 MDHEN, CDR2 SYDVKM. The CDR3 consists of 14 residues. The CDR3 region has the DNA TGTGCCAGCAGCATCGACAGGGGGAATCAGCCCCAGCATTTT. It yields the protein CASSIDRGNQPQHF.

The rearrangement uses TRBV29-1 and TRBJ2-7; tentatively, D is TRBD2 (5 bases). CDR1 is SQVTM and CDR2 is ANQGSEA in the germline V gene. Trimming stripped 0 bases from V and 5 bases from J, with 11 bases between. The CDR3 length is 13 residues. For the CDR3, the DNA is TGCAGCGTTGAAGACCACGCGGGCCACGAGCAGTACTTC. Its translation is CSVEDHAGHEQYF.

The chain carries TRBV18 and TRBJ1-1; TRBD1 is a possible D gene (6 bases). Germline lookup yields CDR1 KGHSH and CDR2 LQKENI. Trimming cost V 5 bases and J 1 base, with 20 bases left between them. The CDR3 contains 17 residues. This CDR3 reads CASSTSAQRGGNTEAFF. The CDR3 DNA reads TGTGCCAGCTCAACCTCGGCCCAGAGGGGGGGGAACACTGAAGCTTTCTTT. The full variable domain, its missing parts supplied by reference TRBV18 and TRBJ1-1, is NAGVMQNPRHLVRRRGQEARLRCSPMKGHSHVYWYRQLPEEGLKFMVYLQKENIIDESGMPKERFSAEFPKEGPSILRIQQVVRGDSAAYFCASSTSAQRGGNTEAFFGQGTRLTVV.

The CDR3 here is CASSLEGRGADTQYF. The CDR3 DNA sequence: TGTGCCAGCAGCTTGGAAGGGAGAGGTGCAGATACGCAGTATTTT. This chain links TRBV5-8 with TRBJ2-3; perhaps TRBD2 as D (5 bases). Germline assignment: CDR1 SGHTS and CDR2 YDEGEE. The CDR3 consists of 15 residues. Trimming removed 0 bases from V and 4 bases from J, with 12 bases in between.

The CDR3 sequence: CASKNNPGQYEQYF. The CDR3 nucleotides read TGTGCCAGTAAGAATAACCCCGGACAGTACGAGCAGTACTTC. The rearrangement links TRBV19 to TRBJ2-7; TRBD1 is a possible D gene (6 bases). Germline V gene sequence: CDR1 LNHDA, CDR2 SQIVND (reference sequence). The CDR3 spans 14 residues. Trimming pared 7 bases from V and 4 bases from J, leaving 17 bases between.

The CDR3 here is CASGLVSGPYEQYF. In DNA form, the CDR3 reads TGTGCTAGTGGTTTGGTATCAGGGCCCTACGAGCAGTACTTC. The chain uses TRBV12-5 and TRBJ2-7; weak D call: TRBD1 (5 bases). Germline assignment: CDR1 LGHNT and CDR2 FRNRAP. CDR3 size: 14 residues. The ends were cut back, 0 bases at V and 2 bases at J, with 8 bases in the middle.

The chain couples TRBV7-8 to TRBJ2-5; perhaps TRBD2 as D (6 bases). This CDR3 contains 15 residues. Germline V gene data show CDR1 as SGHVS and CDR2 as FQNEAQ. With 5 bases removed from V and 1 base from J, the gap between germline ends came to 14 bases. The CDR3 region is CASSPAWGVQETQYF. As DNA, the CDR3 is TGTGCCAGCAGCCCCGCGTGGGGGGTCCAAGAGACCCAGTACTTC.

The V gene is TRBV19, the J gene TRBJ1-1; 8 bases align to TRBD1. Germline V gene lookup returns CDR1 LNHDA and CDR2 SQIVND (reference sequence). V lost 9 bases, J lost 0 bases, and 18 bases stayed unmatched. The CDR3 loop spans 18 amino acids. For the CDR3, the DNA is TGTGCCAGCAGCCTTACCGGCAGGGGGCGATCGATGAACACTGAAGCTTTCTTT. Its translation: CASSLTGRGRSMNTEAFF.

This rearrangement joins TRBV7-2 to TRBJ1-4; 8 positions match TRBD1. Trimming cost V 5 bases and J 4 bases; bases outside gene matches: 6. The CDR3 has 15 amino acids. The germline gives CDR1 SGHTA, CDR2 FQGNSA. Here the CDR3 DNA reads TGTGCCAGCAGCAGGGGGACAGGTCATAATGAAAAACTGTTTTTT. Its protein product is CASSRGTGHNEKLFF.

This chain connects TRBV20-1 to TRBJ2-7; a possible D gene is TRBD2 (6 bases). Looked up from germline, CDR1 is DFQATT and CDR2 is SNEGSKA (reference sequence). This CDR3 has 16 amino acids. V was pared by 5 bases and J by 0 bases, with 20 bases between. This CDR3 reads CSAGGDGTADSYEQYF. For the CDR3, the DNA is TGCAGTGCTGGTGGGGATGGGACTGCCGACTCCTACGAGCAGTACTTC.

The chain uses TRBV30 and TRBJ1-5; possible D gene TRBD1, 5 bases. Trimming shortened V by 2 bases and J by 6 bases, and 17 bases separated the two germline ends. This CDR3 contains 15 residues. Germline lookup yields CDR1 GTSNPN and CDR2 SVGIG (reference sequence). The CDR3 DNA follows: TGTGCCTGGAGTTACGGGACCCACGGGGGTCAGCCCCAGCATTTT. Its translation is CAWSYGTHGGQPQHF.

In this sample, this clone turned up many times. The chain has TRBV2 and TRBJ1-5; 8 bases match TRBD1. The CDR3 runs to 15 residues. V lost 5 bases to trimming and J lost 6 bases; unmatched junction nucleotides: 9. Germline values: CDR1 SNHLY, CDR2 FYNNEI. The CDR3 sequence is CASSPGQGPTQPQHF. CDR3 nucleotide sequence: TGTGCCAGCAGTCCCGGACAGGGCCCGACTCAGCCCCAGCATTTT.

V gene TRBV4-2 combines with J gene TRBJ2-1, with D maybe TRBD1 (5 bases). Germline CDR1 is LGHNA and CDR2 is YNFKEQ. V was cut by 0 bases and J by 6 bases, with 15 bases left in between. The length of the CDR3 is 16 residues. The CDR3 spells CASSQDPQGSGNEQFF. The CDR3 DNA reads as TGTGCCAGCAGCCAAGATCCGCAGGGAAGTGGCAATGAGCAGTTCTTC.

As DNA, the CDR3 is TGTGCCAGCAGCTTGGGGCTAGCGATAGGTGAGACCCAGTACTTC. Its translation: CASSLGLAIGETQYF. The J gene is TRBJ2-5, the V gene TRBV5-4; D might be TRBD2 (6 bases). V shed 0 bases and J shed 5 bases, with 14 bases lying between them. Germline V gene sequence: CDR1 SGHNT, CDR2 YYREEE (reference sequence). The CDR3 is made up of 15 amino acids.